This entry lists 14 T cell receptor beta chains sequenced from one sample in a study of T cell repertoires in cytomegalovirus infection. TCRdb independently ran MiXCR on the reads; one entry per CDR3 protein. Of approximately 250,000 distinct CDR3 sequences listed, 8% to 9.5% were seen once; the top ten hold about 14%. The sequencing sample was made of PBMCs. The receptors originated from a human donor in good health (CMV status not recorded). Some clones in this sample may be carry-over from other donors' samples.

There are many counts of this clonotype. The rearrangement joins TRBV7-2 to TRBJ1-1, with D possibly matching TRBD1 (6 bases). From germline, CDR1 is SGHTA and CDR2 FQGNSA. Trimming pared 4 bases from V and 1 base from J, leaving 13 bases between. The length of the CDR3 is 15 residues. CDR3 in amino acids: CASSSADSQNTEAFF. CDR3 nucleotides: TGTGCCAGCAGCTCGGCGGACAGCCAGAACACTGAAGCTTTCTTT.

This clonotype was detected a few times. CDR3 protein: CASTQRYRSYEQYF. The CDR3 nucleotides read TGTGCCAGCACTCAACGGTACCGTTCCTACGAGCAGTACTTC. The rearrangement links TRBV6-2 or TRBV6-3 to TRBJ2-7, with D unresolved. The CDR3 has 14 residues. Trimming cost V 7 bases and J 1 base, with 14 bases left between them. Per the germline V gene, CDR1 is MNHEY and CDR2 is SVGEGT.

This clonotype was counted many times. The J gene is TRBJ2-1, the V gene TRBV7-2, with TRBD2 matching over 12 bases. Losses at the gene ends were 0 bases for V and 12 bases for J; bases not matched to a gene: 3. Germline-derived CDR1 and CDR2 are SGHTA and FQGNSA. The length of the CDR3 is 14 residues. In nucleotides, the CDR3 is TGTGCCAGCAGCTTAGCGGCGACTAGCGGGGGGCAGTTCTTC. This translates into CASSLAATSGGQFF.

J is TRBJ1-1 and V is TRBV6-1; no clear D gene. The CDR3 loop spans 11 amino acids. CDR1 is MNHNS, CDR2 SASEGT, per germline. The V end lost 7 bases, the J end lost 1 base, and 4 bases lay between the germline ends. The CDR3 DNA sequence: TGTGCCAGCACGTCGAACACTGAAGCTTTCTTT. Its protein product is CASTSNTEAFF.

In its sample, this clonotype was seen once. This may stem from a read error, because a much larger clone lies one nucleotide away. V gene TRBV5-1 combines with J gene TRBJ1-4, with TRBD1 as a possible D gene (5 bases). The CDR3 contains 14 residues. The germline V gene has CDR1 SGHRS and CDR2 YFSETQ. V lost 10 bases and J lost 7, with 20 bases in between. DNA for the CDR3: TGCGCCGGCCGGGTTGGGGGGAACAGTGAAAAACTGTTTTTT. Residues: CAGRVGGNSEKLFF.

This clonotype was observed a handful of times. V and J are TRBV30 and TRBJ1-3; the match to TRBD1 covers 8 bases. J was trimmed by 4 bases and V by 3 bases; bases with no gene match: 5. CDR3 size: 14 residues. Germline V gene data show CDR1 as GTSNPN and CDR2 as SVGIG (reference sequence). CDR3 nucleotide sequence: TGTGCCTGGAGCCTAGGGACAGGAGGAAACACCATATATTTT. Its translation is CAWSLGTGGNTIYF.

This clonotype came up many times. The chain carries TRBV4-1 and TRBJ1-2, with no clear D. Trimming shortened V by 0 bases and J by 4 bases, and 15 bases separated the two germline ends. The germline gives CDR1 MGHRA, CDR2 YSYEKL. The CDR3 has 16 amino acids. CDR3 DNA sequence: TGCGCCAGCAGCCAAGATGAGGAGGGATCCCCCTATGGCTACACCTTC. It encodes CASSQDEEGSPYGYTF.

This clonotype has ten or more counts. The genes are TRBV25-1 and TRBJ1-2; no reliable D call. In germline, CDR1 is MGHDK, CDR2 SYGVNS. Trimming stripped 7 bases from V and 8 bases from J, with 17 bases between. The CDR3 extends over 13 amino acids. The CDR3 sequence: CASTSVDPRGYTF. CDR3 DNA: TGTGCCAGCACCTCGGTGGATCCTAGGGGCTACACCTTC.

In its sample, this clonotype was seen many times. The chain links TRBV7-2 to TRBJ2-1; D not resolved. CDR1 is SGHTA, CDR2 FQGNSA, per germline. Between the trimmed V and J ends, which lost 1 base and 10 bases, there was a span of 8 bases. This CDR3 contains 12 residues. CDR3 residues: CASSLGANEQFF. The CDR3 nucleotides read TGTGCCAGCAGCTTAGGAGCTAACGAGCAGTTCTTC.

This clonotype has a single count. This chain uses TRBV7-2 with TRBJ2-7; D is ambiguous. The CDR3 sequence is 11 residues long. Germline V lookup: CDR1 SGHTA, CDR2 FQGNSA. V gave up 2 bases and J gave up 7 bases, with 6 bases separating them. DNA for the CDR3: TGTGCCAGCAGCTTATCTTTTGAGCAGTACTTC. It specifies CASSLSFEQYF.

This clonotype appeared many times. The V gene is TRBV4-3, the J gene TRBJ1-2; D call uncertain. Germline CDR1 and CDR2: LGHNA and YSLEER. The CDR3 length is 15 residues. V dropped 0 bases and J dropped 2 bases, with 10 bases sitting between them. CDR3 sequence: CASSQELGTNYGYTF. For the CDR3, the DNA is TGCGCCAGCAGCCAAGAACTTGGTACAAACTATGGCTACACCTTC.

This clonotype was picked up many times. The chain has TRBV5-4 and TRBJ2-3, with D unclear. The CDR3 is made up of 12 amino acids. Trimming took off 4 bases at V and 2 bases at J, with 5 bases between the two ends. CDR1 is SGHNT and CDR2 is YYREEE in the germline V gene (reference sequence). The CDR3 is CASSHNTDTQYF. The CDR3 nucleotides read TGTGCCAGCAGCCACAACACAGATACGCAGTATTTT.

This sequence joins TRBV20-1 and TRBJ2-2, with D hard to call. V lost 5 bases and J 4 bases, leaving 14 bases between the germline ends. The length of the CDR3 is 14 residues. Germline V CDR1 and CDR2: DFQATT, SNEGSKA (reference sequence). CDR3 DNA sequence: TGCAGTGCTTCTGACACGGGCGGCACCGGGGAGCTGTTTTTT. Translating it yields CSASDTGGTGELFF.

This clonotype was counted at least ten times. The chain is built from TRBV12-3 or TRBV12-4 and TRBJ2-7; D unresolved. Trimming left V 6 bases short and J 2 bases short, with 5 bases between. This CDR3 contains 11 residues. This CDR3 is CASSRAYEQYF. The CDR3 DNA reads TGTGCCAGCAGCCGTGCCTACGAGCAGTACTTC.